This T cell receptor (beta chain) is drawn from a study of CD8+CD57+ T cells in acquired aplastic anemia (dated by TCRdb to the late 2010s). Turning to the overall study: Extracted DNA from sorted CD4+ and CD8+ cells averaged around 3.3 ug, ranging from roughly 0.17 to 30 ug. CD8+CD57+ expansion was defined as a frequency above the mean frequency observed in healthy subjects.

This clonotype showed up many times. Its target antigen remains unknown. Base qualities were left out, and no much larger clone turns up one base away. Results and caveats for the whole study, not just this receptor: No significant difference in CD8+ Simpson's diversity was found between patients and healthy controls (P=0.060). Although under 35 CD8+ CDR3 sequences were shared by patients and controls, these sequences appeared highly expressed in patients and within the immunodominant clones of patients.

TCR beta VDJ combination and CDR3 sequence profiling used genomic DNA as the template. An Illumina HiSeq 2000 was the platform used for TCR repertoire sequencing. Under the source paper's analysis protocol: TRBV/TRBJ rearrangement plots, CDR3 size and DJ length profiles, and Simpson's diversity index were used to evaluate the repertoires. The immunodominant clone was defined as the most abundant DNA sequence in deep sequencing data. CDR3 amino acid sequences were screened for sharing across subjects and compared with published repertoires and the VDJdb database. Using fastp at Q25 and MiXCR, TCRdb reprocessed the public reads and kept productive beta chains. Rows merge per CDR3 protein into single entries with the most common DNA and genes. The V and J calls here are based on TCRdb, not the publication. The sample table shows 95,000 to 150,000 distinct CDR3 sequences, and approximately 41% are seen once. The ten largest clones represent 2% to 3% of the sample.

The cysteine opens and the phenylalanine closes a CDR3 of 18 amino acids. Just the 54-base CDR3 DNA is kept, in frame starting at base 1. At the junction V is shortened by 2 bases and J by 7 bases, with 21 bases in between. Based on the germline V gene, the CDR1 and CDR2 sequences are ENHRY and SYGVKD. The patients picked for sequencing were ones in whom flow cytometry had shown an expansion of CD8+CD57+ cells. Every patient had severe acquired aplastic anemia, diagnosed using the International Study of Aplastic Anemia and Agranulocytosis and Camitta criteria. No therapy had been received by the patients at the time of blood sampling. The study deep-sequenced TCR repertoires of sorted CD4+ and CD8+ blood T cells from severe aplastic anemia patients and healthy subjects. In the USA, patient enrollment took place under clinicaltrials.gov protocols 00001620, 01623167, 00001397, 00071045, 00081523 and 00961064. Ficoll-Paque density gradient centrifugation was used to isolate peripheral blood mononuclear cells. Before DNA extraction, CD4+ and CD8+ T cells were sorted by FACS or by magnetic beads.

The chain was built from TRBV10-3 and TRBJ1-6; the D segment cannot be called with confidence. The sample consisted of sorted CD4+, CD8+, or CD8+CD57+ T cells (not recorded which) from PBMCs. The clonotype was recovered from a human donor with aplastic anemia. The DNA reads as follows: TGTGCCATCAGTGAGCTTTGGGCCCGCCCTGTAGGCAATTCACCCCTCCACTTT. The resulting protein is CAISELWARPVGNSPLHF.